This T cell receptor (beta chain) came from a study of metastatic and nonmetastatic thyroid tumors. Turning to the study itself: Repertoires from malignant and benign thyroid patients were compared across blood and tumor or nodule tissue.

Germline CDR1 reads SGDLS; CDR2 reads YYNGEE. The CDR3 contains 14 residues. V dropped 0 bases and J dropped 4 bases, with 7 bases sitting between them. This clone has a count of ten or more. Patients were all untreated before their thyroid surgery. TCRdb redid the clone calls on the PCR reads using MiXCR. The data show about 33,000 clones, with approximately 15% seen just once and about 5% held by the top ten. Material: blood. The TCR comes from a female donor with papillary thyroid cancer or a benign thyroid nodule (not recorded which). Some clones in this sample may be carry-over from other donors' samples. The chain uses TRBV9 and TRBJ1-4; no clear D gene. CDR3 DNA: TGTGCCAGCAGCGTAGCGCAAGATAATGAAAAACTGTTTTTT. Translated: CASSVAQDNEKLFF.